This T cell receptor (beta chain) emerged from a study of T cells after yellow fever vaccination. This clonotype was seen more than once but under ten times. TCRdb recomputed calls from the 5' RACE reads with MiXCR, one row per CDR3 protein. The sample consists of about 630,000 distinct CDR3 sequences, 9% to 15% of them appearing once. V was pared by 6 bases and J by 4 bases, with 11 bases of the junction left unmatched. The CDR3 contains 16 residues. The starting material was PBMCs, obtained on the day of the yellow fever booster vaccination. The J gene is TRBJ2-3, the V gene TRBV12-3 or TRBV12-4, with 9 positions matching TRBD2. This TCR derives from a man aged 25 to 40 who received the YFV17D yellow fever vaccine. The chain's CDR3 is CASSFRSGRIADTQYF. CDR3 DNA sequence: TGTGCCAGCAGCTTCAGGAGCGGGAGGATCGCAGATACGCAGTATTTT.